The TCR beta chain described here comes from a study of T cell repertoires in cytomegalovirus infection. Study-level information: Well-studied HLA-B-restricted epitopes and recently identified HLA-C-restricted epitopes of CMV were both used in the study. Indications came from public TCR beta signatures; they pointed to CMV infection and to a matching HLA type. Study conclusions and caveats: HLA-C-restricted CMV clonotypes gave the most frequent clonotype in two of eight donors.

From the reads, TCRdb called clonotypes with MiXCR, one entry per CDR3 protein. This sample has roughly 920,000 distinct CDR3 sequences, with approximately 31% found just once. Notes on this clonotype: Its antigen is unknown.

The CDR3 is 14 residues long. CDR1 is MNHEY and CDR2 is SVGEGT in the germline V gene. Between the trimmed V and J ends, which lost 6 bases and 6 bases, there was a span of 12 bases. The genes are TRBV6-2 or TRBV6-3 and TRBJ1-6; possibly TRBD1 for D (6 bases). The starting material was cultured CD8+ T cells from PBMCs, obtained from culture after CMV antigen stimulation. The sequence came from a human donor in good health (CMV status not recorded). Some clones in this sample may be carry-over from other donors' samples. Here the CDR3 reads CASSWDTFNSPLHF. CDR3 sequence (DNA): TGTGCCAGCAGCTGGGACACCTTTAATTCACCCCTCCACTTT.